The 14 T cell receptor beta chains below were found in one sample sequenced in a study of Ad26.COV2.S vaccination and SARS-CoV-2 variants. Generated by immunoSEQ multiplex PCR, the TCRdb table keeps only in-frame clones and is missing some. The sample yields 360,000 or so clones, around 87% seen once. Treatment given: over 15 received Ad26.COV2.S at low or high dose, single or two shots; about 5 received placebo; per-sample allocation not given. Repertoires come from day 63 after the first vaccine or placebo injection. Sequencing used peripheral blood, obtained in a trial of Ad26.COV2.S vaccine versus placebo. The receptors stem from a person between 18 and 59 years old who received the Ad26.COV2.S COVID-19 vaccine or a placebo.

On this clone: The same CDR3 is also encoded by other DNA sequences in this sample. The chain joins TRBV5-6 to TRBJ1-5, with D possibly TRBD1 on 6 matching bases. The ends were cut back, 0 bases at V and 1 base at J, with 8 bases in the middle. The CDR3 runs to 15 residues. Germline V gene data show CDR1 as SGHDT and CDR2 as YYEEEE. CDR3 in DNA: TGTGCCAGCAGCTTGGCCGGGGGCAGCAATCAGCCCCAGCATTTT. Its translation: CASSLAGGSNQPQHF.

The count of this clone is one. V and J are TRBV28 and TRBJ1-1, with D possibly being TRBD1 (5 bases). The CDR3 covers 14 residues. The germline gives CDR1 MDHEN, CDR2 SYDVKM. V lost 1 base to trimming and J lost 4 bases, with 10 bases between them. DNA of the CDR3: TGTGCCAGCAGTTTATCGGGGGGGGGCACTGAAGCTTTCTTT. It specifies CASSLSGGGTEAFF.

V is TRBV7-3 and J is TRBJ1-1, with a weak D call TRBD1 (6 bases). From germline, CDR1 is SGHTA and CDR2 FQGTGA. The CDR3 loop spans 13 amino acids. The V end was cut by 3 bases, the J end by 5 bases, with 10 bases between. The CDR3 reads CASSFRGLTEAFF. The CDR3 DNA follows: TGTGCCAGCAGCTTCCGGGGGCTAACTGAAGCTTTCTTT.

The rearrangement links TRBV23-1 to TRBJ2-3, with D possibly being TRBD1 (6 bases). TRBV23-1 is placed among ORFs of uncertain function. V dropped 3 bases and J dropped 5 bases, with 18 bases sitting between them. The CDR3 spans 16 residues. This CDR3 is CASSQGARPGGDTQYF. The CDR3 region has the DNA TGCGCCAGCAGTCAGGGGGCTAGGCCGGGCGGAGATACGCAGTATTTT.

The table lists this clone with a few counts. The chain employs TRBV5-6 and TRBJ2-7; D is unclear. In germline, CDR1 is SGHDT, CDR2 YYEEEE. This CDR3 is built from 11 residues. Trimming removed 2 bases at V and 6 bases at J, with 6 bases between. This CDR3 reads CASSLGAEQYF. Written as DNA, the CDR3 is TGTGCCAGCAGCTTAGGAGCCGAGCAGTACTTC. Filled out from reference TRBV5-6 and TRBJ2-7, the complete variable domain reads DAGVTQSPTHLIKTRGQQVTLRCSPKSGHDTVSWYQQALGQGPQFIFQYYEEEERQRGNFPDRFSGHQFPNYSSELNVNALLLGDSALYLCASSLGAEQYFGPGTRLTVT.

This chain uses TRBV2 with TRBJ2-7, with TRBD1 as a possible D gene (6 bases). The length of the CDR3 is 15 residues. Looked up from germline, CDR1 is SNHLY and CDR2 is FYNNEI. Trimming cost V 6 bases and J 0 bases, with 15 bases left between them. The CDR3 loop reads CASRFTRGSSYEQYF. Written as DNA, the CDR3 is TGTGCCAGCAGGTTTACCAGGGGATCCTCCTACGAGCAGTACTTC.

This clone was seen more than once but under ten times. V and J are TRBV5-8 and TRBJ1-4, with a possible D match to TRBD1 (5 bases). Trimming left V 0 bases short and J 12 bases short, with 6 bases between. The CDR3 extends over 11 amino acids. The germline V gene has CDR1 SGHTS and CDR2 YDEGEE. CDR3 amino acids: CASSLARELFF. The CDR3 DNA follows: TGTGCCAGCAGCTTGGCCAGGGAACTGTTTTTT.

This chain links TRBV30 with TRBJ2-7; TRBD2 agrees at 8 bases. The CDR3 length is 17 residues. The germline V gene has CDR1 GTSNPN and CDR2 SVGIG (reference sequence). The V gene end was trimmed by 2 bases and the J gene end by 1 base; junction bases not matched to a gene: 13. The CDR3: CAWSTLLERGNSYEQYF. The CDR3 bases are TGTGCCTGGAGTACACTACTAGAGCGGGGGAATTCCTACGAGCAGTACTTC.

This rearrangement joins TRBV7-9 to TRBJ2-7; D may correspond to TRBD1 or TRBD2 (7 bases each). This CDR3 has 15 residues. V dropped 4 bases and J dropped 6 bases, with 19 bases sitting between them. Looked up from germline, CDR1 is SEHNR and CDR2 is FQNEAQ (reference sequence). As DNA, the CDR3 is TGTGCCAGCAGCTCCGCAGGGGGTTCGGGGGGCGAGCAGTACTTC. The encoded protein is CASSSAGGSGGEQYF.

V usage is TRBV5-4 and J usage is TRBJ2-1, with a tentative D call TRBD1 (6 bases). Germline V gene lookup returns CDR1 SGHNT and CDR2 YYREEE (reference sequence). Trimming removed 0 bases at V and 9 bases at J, with 7 bases between. The CDR3 totals 12 residues. DNA for the CDR3: TGTGCCAGCAGCTTGGGGGACACTGAGCAGTTCTTC. It specifies CASSLGDTEQFF.

V and J are TRBV5-5 and TRBJ1-6, with D possibly matching TRBD1 (6 bases). The CDR3 has 15 residues. V lost 4 bases and J 7 bases, leaving 15 bases between the germline ends. In germline, CDR1 is SGHKS, CDR2 YYEKEE (reference sequence). Here the CDR3 reads CASSVESGANSPLHF. In DNA, the CDR3 is TGTGCCAGCAGCGTGGAGTCAGGGGCGAATTCACCCCTCCACTTT. The full variable domain, in which reference TRBV5-5 and TRBJ1-6 provide the parts outside the CDR3, is DAGVTQSPTHLIKTRGQQVTLRCSPISGHKSVSWYQQVLGQGPQFIFQYYEKEERGRGNFPDRFSARQFPNYSSELNVNALLLGDSALYLCASSVESGANSPLHFGNGTRLTVT.

This clone was seen once. This chain connects TRBV7-8 to TRBJ1-1, with D possibly TRBD1 on 6 matching bases. This CDR3 contains 14 residues. Trimming took off 0 bases at V and 5 bases at J, with 10 bases between the two ends. The germline V gene has CDR1 SGHVS and CDR2 FQNEAQ. CDR3 sequence reads: CASSLAGTPTEAFF. The CDR3 DNA follows: TGTGCCAGCAGCTTAGCGGGGACACCGACTGAAGCTTTCTTT. Supplemented by reference TRBV7-8 and TRBJ1-1, the full variable domain reads GAGVSQSPRYKVAKRGQDVALRCDPISGHVSLFWYQQALGQGPEFLTYFQNEAQLDKSGLPSDRFFAERPEGSVSTLKIQRTQQEDSAVYLCASSLAGTPTEAFFGQGTRLTVV.

The chain recombines TRBV9 with TRBJ2-3, with 8 bases that match TRBD2. The V and J ends lost 0 bases and 3 bases, in that order; junction bases with no gene match: 6. This CDR3 has 16 amino acids. Germline V lookup: CDR1 SGDLS, CDR2 YYNGEE. The CDR3 DNA follows: TGTGCCAGCAGCGTAGCCGGGGGGGAAGGGACAGATACGCAGTATTTT. Its translation: CASSVAGGEGTDTQYF.

V gene TRBV20-1 combines with J gene TRBJ1-3; 10 bases fit TRBD1. The V gene's germline CDR1 is DFQATT and CDR2 SNEGSKA (reference sequence). This CDR3 region has 11 residues. V trimming: 7 bases; J trimming: 12 bases; junction bases outside the gene matches: 6. Here the CDR3 DNA reads TGCAGTGTCCGGGACAGGGGCCTCATATATTTT. This codes for CSVRDRGLIYF.